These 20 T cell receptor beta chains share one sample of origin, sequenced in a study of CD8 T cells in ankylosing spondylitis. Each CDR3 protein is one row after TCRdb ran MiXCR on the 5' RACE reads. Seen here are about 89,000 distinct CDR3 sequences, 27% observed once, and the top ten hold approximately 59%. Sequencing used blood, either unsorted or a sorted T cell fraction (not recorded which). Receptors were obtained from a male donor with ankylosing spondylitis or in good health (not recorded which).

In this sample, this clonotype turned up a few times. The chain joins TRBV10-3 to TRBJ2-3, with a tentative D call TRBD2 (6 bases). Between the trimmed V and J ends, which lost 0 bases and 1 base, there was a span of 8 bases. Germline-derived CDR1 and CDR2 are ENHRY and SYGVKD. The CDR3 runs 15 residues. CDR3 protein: CAISESGGGTDTQYF. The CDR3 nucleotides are TGTGCCATCAGTGAGTCCGGGGGAGGCACAGATACGCAGTATTTT.

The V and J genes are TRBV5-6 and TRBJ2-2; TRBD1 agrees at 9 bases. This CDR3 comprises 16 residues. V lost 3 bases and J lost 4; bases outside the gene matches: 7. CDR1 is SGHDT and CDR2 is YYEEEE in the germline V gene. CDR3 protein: CASSSRDRAVTGELFF. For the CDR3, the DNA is TGTGCCAGCAGCTCCCGGGACAGGGCGGTCACCGGGGAGCTGTTTTTT.

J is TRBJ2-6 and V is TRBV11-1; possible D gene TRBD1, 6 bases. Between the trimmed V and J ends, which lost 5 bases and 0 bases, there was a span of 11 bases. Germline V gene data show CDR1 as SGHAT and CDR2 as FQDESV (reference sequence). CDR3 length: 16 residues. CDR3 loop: CASSPGQTSGANVLTF. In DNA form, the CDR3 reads TGTGCCAGCAGCCCAGGACAGACCTCTGGGGCCAACGTCCTGACTTTC.

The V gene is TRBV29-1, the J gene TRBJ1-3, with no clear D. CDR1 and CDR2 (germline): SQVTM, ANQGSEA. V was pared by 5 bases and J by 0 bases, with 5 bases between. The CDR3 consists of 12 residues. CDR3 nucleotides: TGCAGCGTTCGCCGCTCTGGAAACACCATATATTTT. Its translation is CSVRRSGNTIYF.

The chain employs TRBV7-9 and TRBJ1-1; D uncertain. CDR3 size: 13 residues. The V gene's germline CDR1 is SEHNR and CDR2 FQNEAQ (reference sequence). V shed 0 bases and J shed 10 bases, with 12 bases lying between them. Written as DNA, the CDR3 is TGTGCCAGCAGCTTAGCACCTGGGATTGTAGCTTTCTTT. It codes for CASSLAPGIVAFF.

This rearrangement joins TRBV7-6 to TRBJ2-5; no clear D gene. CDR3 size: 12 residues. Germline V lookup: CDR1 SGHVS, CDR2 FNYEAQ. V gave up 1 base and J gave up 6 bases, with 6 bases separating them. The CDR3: CASSLERKTQYF. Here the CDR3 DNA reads TGTGCCAGCAGCTTAGAGAGGAAGACCCAGTACTTC. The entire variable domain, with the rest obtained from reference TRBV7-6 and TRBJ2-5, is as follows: GAGVSQSPRYKVTKRGQDVALRCDPISGHVSLYWYRQALGQGPEFLTYFNYEAQQDKSGLPNDRFSAERPEGSISTLTIQRTEQRDSAMYRCASSLERKTQYFGPGTRLLVL.

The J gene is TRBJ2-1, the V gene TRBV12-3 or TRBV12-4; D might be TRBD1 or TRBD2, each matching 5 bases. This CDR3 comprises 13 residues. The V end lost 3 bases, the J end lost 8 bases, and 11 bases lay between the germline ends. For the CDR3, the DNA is TGTGCCAGCAGTTTCGTACGGGGCGATGAGCAGTTCTTC. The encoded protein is CASSFVRGDEQFF.

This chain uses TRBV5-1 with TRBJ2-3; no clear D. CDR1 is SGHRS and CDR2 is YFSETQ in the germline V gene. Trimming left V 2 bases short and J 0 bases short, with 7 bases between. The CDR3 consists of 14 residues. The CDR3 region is CASSFALSTDTQYF. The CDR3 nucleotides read TGCGCCAGCAGCTTTGCACTTAGCACAGATACGCAGTATTTT.

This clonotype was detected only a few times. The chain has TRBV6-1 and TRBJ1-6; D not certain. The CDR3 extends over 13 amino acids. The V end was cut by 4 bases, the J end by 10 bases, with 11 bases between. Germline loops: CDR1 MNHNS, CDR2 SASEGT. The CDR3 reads CASSGSVRSPLHF. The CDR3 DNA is TGTGCCAGCAGTGGCAGCGTCCGGTCACCCCTCCACTTT.

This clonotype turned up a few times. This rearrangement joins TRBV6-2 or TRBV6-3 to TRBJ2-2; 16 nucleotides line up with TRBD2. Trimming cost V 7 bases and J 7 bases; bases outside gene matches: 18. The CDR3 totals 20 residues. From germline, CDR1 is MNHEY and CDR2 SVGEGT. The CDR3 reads CASTTMGLAGGPGKVGELFF. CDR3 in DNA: TGTGCCAGCACCACTATGGGACTAGCGGGGGGGCCCGGCAAGGTCGGGGAGCTGTTTTTT.

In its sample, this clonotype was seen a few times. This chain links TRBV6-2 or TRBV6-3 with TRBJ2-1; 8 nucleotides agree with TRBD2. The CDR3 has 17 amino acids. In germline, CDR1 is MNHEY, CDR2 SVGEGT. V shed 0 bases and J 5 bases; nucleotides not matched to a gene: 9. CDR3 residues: CASSYSGGAGGHNEQFF. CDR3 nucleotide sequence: TGTGCCAGCAGTTACTCAGGTGGGGCGGGAGGCCACAATGAGCAGTTCTTC.

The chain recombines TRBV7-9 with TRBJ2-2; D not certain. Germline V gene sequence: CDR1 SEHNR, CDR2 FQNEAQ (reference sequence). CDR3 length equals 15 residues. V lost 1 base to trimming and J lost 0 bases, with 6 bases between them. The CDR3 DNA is TGTGCCAGCAGCTTAGGACTTTCGAACACCGGGGAGCTGTTTTTT. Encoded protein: CASSLGLSNTGELFF.

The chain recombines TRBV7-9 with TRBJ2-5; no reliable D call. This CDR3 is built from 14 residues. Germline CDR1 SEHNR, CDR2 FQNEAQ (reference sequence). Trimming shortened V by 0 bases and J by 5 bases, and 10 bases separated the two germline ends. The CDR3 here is CASSLAARWETQYF. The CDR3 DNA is TGTGCCAGCAGCTTAGCTGCCCGGTGGGAGACCCAGTACTTC.

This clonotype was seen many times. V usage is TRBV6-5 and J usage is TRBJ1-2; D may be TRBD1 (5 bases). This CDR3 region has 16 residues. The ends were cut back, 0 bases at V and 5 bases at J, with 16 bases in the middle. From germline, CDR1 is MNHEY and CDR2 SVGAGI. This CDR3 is CASSYSSVGLTYGYTF. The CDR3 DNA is TGTGCCAGCAGTTACTCGTCCGTGGGGCTTACTTATGGCTACACCTTC.

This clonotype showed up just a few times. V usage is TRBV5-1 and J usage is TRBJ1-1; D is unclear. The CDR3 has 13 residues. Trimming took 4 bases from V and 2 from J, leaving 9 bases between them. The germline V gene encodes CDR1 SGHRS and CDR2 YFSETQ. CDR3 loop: CASSQLRNTEAFF. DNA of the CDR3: TGCGCCAGCAGCCAGCTCAGAAACACTGAAGCTTTCTTT.

The CDR3 DNA is TGCAGTGCTAGGGGCCGGCTGGAAACTGAAGCTTTCTTT. It encodes CSARGRLETEAFF. This sequence joins TRBV20-1 and TRBJ1-1; D uncertain. Trimming left V 3 bases short and J 5 bases short, with 13 bases between. The CDR3 loop spans 13 amino acids. Germline CDR1 is DFQATT and CDR2 is SNEGSKA (reference sequence).

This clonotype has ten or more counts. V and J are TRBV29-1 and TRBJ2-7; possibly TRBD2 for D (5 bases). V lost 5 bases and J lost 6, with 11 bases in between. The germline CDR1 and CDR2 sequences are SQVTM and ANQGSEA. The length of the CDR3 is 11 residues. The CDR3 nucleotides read TGCAGCGTTATTTCGGGGTCCGAGCAGTACTTC. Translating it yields CSVISGSEQYF.

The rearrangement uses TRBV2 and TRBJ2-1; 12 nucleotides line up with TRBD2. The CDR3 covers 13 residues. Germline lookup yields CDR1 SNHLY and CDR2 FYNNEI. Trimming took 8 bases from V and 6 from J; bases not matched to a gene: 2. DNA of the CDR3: TGTGCCAGCGGACTAGCGGGGAGCAATGAGCAGTTCTTC. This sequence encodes CASGLAGSNEQFF.

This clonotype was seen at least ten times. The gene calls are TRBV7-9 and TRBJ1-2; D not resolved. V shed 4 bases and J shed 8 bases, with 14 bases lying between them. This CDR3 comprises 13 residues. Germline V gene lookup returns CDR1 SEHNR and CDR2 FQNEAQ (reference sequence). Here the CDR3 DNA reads TGTGCCAGCAGCTCCGGGCCCAGTCGCGGCTACACCTTC. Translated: CASSSGPSRGYTF. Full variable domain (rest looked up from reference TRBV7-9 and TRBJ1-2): DTGVSQNPRHKITKRGQNVTFRCDPISEHNRLYWYRQTLGQGPEFLTYFQNEAQLEKSRLLSDRFSAERPKGSFSTLEIQRTEQGDSAMYLCASSSGPSRGYTFGSGTRLTVV.

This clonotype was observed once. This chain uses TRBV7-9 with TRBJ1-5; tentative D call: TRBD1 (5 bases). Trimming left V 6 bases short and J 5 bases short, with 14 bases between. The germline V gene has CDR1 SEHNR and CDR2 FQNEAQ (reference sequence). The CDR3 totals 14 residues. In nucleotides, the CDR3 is TGTGCCAGCAGTCGGGACGCCGGATATCAGCCCCAGCATTTT. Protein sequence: CASSRDAGYQPQHF.